The 18 T cell receptor beta chains below all came from one sample that was sequenced in a study of human T cells and chemical hapten exposure. Noted time point: healthy volunteer bleed at 2 weeks. Sequencing started from total RNA isolated from unfractionated whole blood. TCRdb recomputed calls from the RACE reads with MiXCR, one row per CDR3 protein. Among around 130,000 distinct CDR3 sequences listed, about 9.4% were seen once. Input material: whole blood. Receptor source: a male donor in good health. Some clones in this sample may be carry-over from other donors' samples.

Worth noting for this clonotype: A much larger clone lies one base from this, so it may be a read error. This chain connects TRBV6-5 to TRBJ1-5; 9 bases align to TRBD1. This CDR3 region has 15 residues. CDR1 and CDR2 from the germline V gene are MNHEY and SVGAGI. CDR3 loop: CASSYTGQGNQPQRF. CDR3 bases: TGTGCCAGCAGTTATACGGGACAGGGCAATCAGCCCCAGCGTTTT.

The CDR3 nucleotides read TGTGCCAGCAGTTCAGTACCACGTGCGGGCTACGAGCAGTACTTC. Translation gives CASSSVPRAGYEQYF. This chain links TRBV6-2 or TRBV6-3 with TRBJ2-7, with D possibly TRBD2 on 5 matching bases. The CDR3 loop spans 15 amino acids. Per germline, CDR1 MNHEY and CDR2 SVGEGT. V shed 4 bases and J shed 3 bases, with 16 bases lying between them.

This clonotype was counted many times. The chain combines TRBV27 with TRBJ2-5, with a weak D call TRBD2 (6 bases). V was trimmed by 2 bases and J by 5 bases, leaving 12 bases between them. CDR3 length: 14 residues. Per the germline V gene, CDR1 is MNHEY and CDR2 is SMNVEV (reference sequence). CDR3 loop: CASSLVGSWETQYF. In nucleotides, the CDR3 is TGTGCCAGCAGTTTAGTCGGGAGTTGGGAGACCCAGTACTTC.

The J gene is TRBJ2-1, the V gene TRBV7-9, with 13 bases that match TRBD2. Trimming at V came to 4 bases and at J to 4 bases, leaving 1 base not matched to a gene. The CDR3 loop spans 15 amino acids. Germline CDR1 is SEHNR and CDR2 is FQNEAQ (reference sequence). The CDR3 DNA follows: TGTGCCAGCAGCTCGACTAGCGGGGGGTACAATGAGCAGTTCTTC. Its protein is CASSSTSGGYNEQFF. The whole variable domain, remainder taken from reference TRBV7-9 and TRBJ2-1, is DTGVSQNPRHKITKRGQNVTFRCDPISEHNRLYWYRQTLGQGPEFLTYFQNEAQLEKSRLLSDRFSAERPKGSFSTLEIQRTEQGDSAMYLCASSSTSGGYNEQFFGPGTRLTVL.

Many counts were recorded for this clonotype. The J gene is TRBJ2-3, the V gene TRBV18; 7 bases agree with TRBD1. Trimming at V came to 2 bases and at J to 4 bases, leaving 6 bases not matched to a gene. The CDR3 loop spans 15 amino acids. The germline V gene encodes CDR1 KGHSH and CDR2 LQKENI. The CDR3 is CASSPVGQGADTQYF. The DNA for the CDR3 is TGTGCCAGCTCACCAGTGGGGCAGGGGGCAGATACGCAGTATTTT.

This clonotype was seen repeatedly, ten times or more. The V gene is TRBV12-3 or TRBV12-4, the J gene TRBJ1-1, with 10 positions matching TRBD1. J was trimmed by 1 base and V by 6 bases; bases with no gene match: 5. The CDR3 spans 15 residues. CDR3 residues: CASRRQGAQNTEAFF. The DNA for the CDR3 is TGTGCCAGCAGACGACAGGGGGCTCAGAACACTGAAGCTTTCTTT.

The sample holds a few counts of this clonotype. The chain employs TRBV6-5 and TRBJ1-2; TRBD1 aligns across 7 bases. Losses at the gene ends were 0 bases for V and 5 bases for J; bases not matched to a gene: 9. The CDR3 covers 16 residues. Germline CDR1 MNHEY, CDR2 SVGAGI. For the CDR3, the DNA is TGTGCCAGCAGTTACTCCGCAGGGGGGAGTTATTATGGCTACACCTTC. Translated, it gives CASSYSAGGSYYGYTF.

This chain connects TRBV6-2 or TRBV6-3 to TRBJ1-5; D unresolved. The CDR3 sequence is 17 residues long. Trimming took off 0 bases at V and 1 base at J, with 13 bases between the two ends. Germline V lookup: CDR1 MNHEY, CDR2 SVGEGT. CDR3 protein: CASSYSIPSWSNQPQHF. In DNA form, the CDR3 reads TGTGCCAGCAGTTACTCGATCCCCTCATGGAGCAATCAGCCCCAGCATTTT.

The chain has TRBV6-1 and TRBJ1-6; D gene uncertain. The CDR3 loop spans 16 amino acids. CDR1 and CDR2 from the germline V gene are MNHNS and SASEGT. V was shortened by 1 base and J by 0 bases, with 7 bases between the two germline ends. The CDR3 is CASSEVGSSYNSPLHF. The DNA of the CDR3 is TGTGCCAGCAGTGAAGTGGGGAGCTCCTATAATTCACCCCTCCACTTT.

The table lists this clonotype with many counts. The V call is TRBV7-2, the J call TRBJ2-2; tentatively, D is TRBD1 (7 bases). The CDR3 is made up of 15 amino acids. Between the trimmed V and J ends, which lost 3 bases and 6 bases, there was a span of 14 bases. Germline CDR1 is SGHTA and CDR2 is FQGNSA. The CDR3 coding sequence is TGTGCCAGCAGCTTTCAGCAGGGGGGATCCGGGGAGCTGTTTTTT. Translation gives CASSFQQGGSGELFF.

In its sample, this clonotype was seen many times. V gene TRBV5-1 combines with J gene TRBJ2-5; 7 bases map to TRBD1. This CDR3 comprises 13 residues. The germline gives CDR1 SGHRS, CDR2 YFSETQ. Losses at the gene ends were 6 bases for V and 2 bases for J; bases not matched to a gene: 4. The CDR3 sequence is CASMGQPQETQYF. Written as DNA, the CDR3 is TGCGCCAGCATGGGACAGCCACAAGAGACCCAGTACTTC.

This rearrangement joins TRBV20-1 to TRBJ2-1, with 9 bases matching TRBD2. Per the germline V gene, CDR1 is DFQATT and CDR2 is SNEGSKA (reference sequence). The CDR3 totals 15 residues. V shed 5 bases and J 4 bases; nucleotides not matched to a gene: 9. Written as DNA, the CDR3 is TGCAGTGCTTGGGGGCCTAGCGGGATTTACAATGAGCAGTTCTTC. It codes for CSAWGPSGIYNEQFF.

The V and J genes are TRBV29-1 and TRBJ2-7; D might be TRBD1 (8 bases). The V end lost 6 bases, the J end lost 2 bases, and 20 bases lay between the germline ends. The CDR3 is 15 amino acids. Germline CDR1 SQVTM, CDR2 ANQGSEA. The CDR3 spells CSVEIDRGGTYEQYF. Here the CDR3 DNA reads TGCAGCGTCGAGATCGACAGGGGAGGGACCTACGAGCAGTACTTC.

The chain employs TRBV12-5 and TRBJ2-7; 7 nucleotides agree with TRBD2. CDR3 size: 13 residues. CDR1 LGHNT and CDR2 FRNRAP come from the germline V gene. V dropped 2 bases and J dropped 4; count of bases not matched to a gene: 2. Here the CDR3 DNA reads TGTGCTAGTGGTTTGCCAGCGGGGTACGAGCAGTACTTC. Protein product: CASGLPAGYEQYF.

The chain is built from TRBV19 and TRBJ2-7; 12 bases match TRBD1. The germline gives CDR1 LNHDA, CDR2 SQIVND (reference sequence). The CDR3 has 14 residues. The ends lost 3 bases at V and 5 bases at J; junction bases unmatched: 2. The CDR3, as DNA: TGTGCCAGTAGTATTGGGACAGGGGGCCACGAGCAGTACTTC. Residues: CASSIGTGGHEQYF.

This clonotype was recorded a few times. This rearrangement joins TRBV19 to TRBJ1-5, with D unresolved. The V and J ends lost 3 bases and 5 bases respectively, with 8 bases between them. CDR3 length: 13 residues. Per germline, CDR1 LNHDA and CDR2 SQIVND (reference sequence). The CDR3 here is CASSISGDQPQHF. CDR3 in DNA: TGTGCCAGTAGTATCAGCGGCGATCAGCCCCAGCATTTT.

The table lists this clonotype with a few counts. The chain has TRBV12-3 or TRBV12-4 and TRBJ2-3; 8 nucleotides agree with TRBD1. The J segment lost 4 bases and the V segment lost 3 bases, leaving 15 bases of the junction unmatched. The CDR3 is 18 residues long. The CDR3 loop is CASSFYRFSSGGPDTQYF. In DNA, the CDR3 is TGTGCCAGCAGTTTCTATCGGTTTTCGTCAGGGGGCCCAGATACGCAGTATTTT.

This clonotype appeared a few times. The J gene is TRBJ2-7, the V gene TRBV12-3 or TRBV12-4; no firm D call. The ends were cut back, 4 bases at V and 5 bases at J, with 15 bases in the middle. This CDR3 contains 14 residues. The DNA of the CDR3 is TGTGCCAGCAGTTCCGACTCCCGAGGTGACGAGCAGTACTTC. Its protein is CASSSDSRGDEQYF.